The 23 T cell receptor beta chains below all came from one sample that was sequenced in a study of T cell responses to AZD1222 COVID-19 vaccine. Profiled with immunoSEQ multiplex PCR; TCRdb holds only in-frame clones, not every one. The sample lists tens of thousands of clones; 90% were seen once. This material consisted of peripheral blood, taken 28 days after the second AZD1222 dose. The source of these receptors is an adult who received the AZD1222 COVID-19 vaccine.

CDR3 residues: CASSLASNTEAFF. Written as DNA, the CDR3 is TGTGCCAGCAGCTTAGCGTCGAACACTGAAGCTTTCTTT. The J gene is TRBJ1-1, the V gene TRBV11-3; D gene uncertain. CDR3 length: 13 amino acids. Trimming removed 1 base at V and 1 base at J, with 4 bases between. Germline CDR1 SGHNT, CDR2 YENEEA.

V gene TRBV27 combines with J gene TRBJ1-4; D remains unclear. The CDR3 has 13 amino acids. CDR1 MNHEY and CDR2 SMNVEV come from the germline V gene (reference sequence). Trimming pared 3 bases from V and 8 bases from J, leaving 10 bases between. The CDR3 loop reads CASSFSRLEKLFF. The CDR3 coding sequence is TGTGCCAGCAGTTTTTCTAGATTGGAAAAACTGTTTTTT.

J is TRBJ1-1 and V is TRBV28; no clear D gene. V gave up 5 bases and J gave up 2 bases, with 3 bases separating them. This CDR3 region has 11 residues. Germline V lookup: CDR1 MDHEN, CDR2 SYDVKM. The CDR3 protein is CASSTNTEAFF. DNA for the CDR3: TGTGCCAGCAGTACAAACACTGAAGCTTTCTTT.

This clone was observed once. The chain joins TRBV4-1 to TRBJ1-3, with D perhaps TRBD1 (5 bases). V lost 0 bases and J 0 bases, leaving 12 bases between the germline ends. CDR3 size: 17 residues. Germline CDR1 MGHRA, CDR2 YSYEKL. As DNA, the CDR3 is TGCGCCAGCAGCCAAGATCGGGGGGAGAGCTCTGGAAACACCATATATTTT. It yields the protein CASSQDRGESSGNTIYF.

The J gene is TRBJ2-2, the V gene TRBV24-1; D call uncertain. In germline, CDR1 is KGHDR, CDR2 SFDVKD. Trimming took 1 base from V and 1 from J, leaving 6 bases between them. The CDR3 loop spans 15 amino acids. The CDR3 sequence: CATSDFVLNTGELFF. CDR3 nucleotides: TGTGCCACCAGTGATTTCGTGCTGAACACCGGGGAGCTGTTTTTT.

The chain uses TRBV7-3 and TRBJ2-3; 9 nucleotides align to TRBD2. Unmatched junction bases numbered 9, after V lost 2 bases and J lost 6 bases. The CDR3 is made up of 16 amino acids. CDR1 is SGHTA and CDR2 is FQGTGA in the germline V gene. The CDR3 coding sequence is TGTGCCAGCAGCTTAGCCCCAGCGGGAGGAGGGGATACGCAGTATTTT. Amino acid sequence: CASSLAPAGGGDTQYF.

The chain joins TRBV7-2 to TRBJ1-1; tentative D call: TRBD1 (5 bases). Germline V gene sequence: CDR1 SGHTA, CDR2 FQGNSA. V lost 5 bases, J lost 3 bases, and 13 bases lay in between. This CDR3 spans 14 amino acids. CDR3 in amino acids: CASSLEDKYTEAFF. The CDR3, as DNA: TGTGCCAGCAGCCTCGAGGACAAATACACTGAAGCTTTCTTT. Variable domain in full (rest from reference TRBV7-2 and TRBJ1-1): GAGVSQSPSNKVTEKGKDVELRCDPISGHTALYWYRQSLGQGLEFLIYFQGNSAPDKSGLPSDRFSAERTGGSVSTLTIQRTQQEDSAVYLCASSLEDKYTEAFFGQGTRLTVV.

The chain employs TRBV19 and TRBJ1-2, with a weak D call TRBD1 (6 bases). The CDR3 covers 13 residues. The V end was cut by 9 bases, the J end by 4 bases, with 15 bases between. From germline, CDR1 is LNHDA and CDR2 SQIVND (reference sequence). The CDR3 reads CASGPGASYGYTF. For the CDR3, the DNA is TGTGCCAGCGGGCCGGGGGCCAGCTATGGCTACACCTTC.

The chain is built from TRBV7-8 and TRBJ1-5, with TRBD1 matching 8 bases. Germline CDR1 and CDR2: SGHVS and FQNEAQ. The CDR3 sequence is 15 residues long. J lost 4 bases, V lost 5 bases, and 7 bases had no gene match. The CDR3 nucleotides are TGTGCCAGCAGCCGTACTACAGGGGGGAATCAGCCCCAGCATTTT. This encodes CASSRTTGGNQPQHF.

The rearrangement links TRBV12-3 or TRBV12-4 to TRBJ2-1; D unclear. The CDR3 has 12 residues. V was trimmed by 2 bases and J by 7 bases, leaving 6 bases between them. The CDR3 sequence: CASSLNGNEQFF. Written as DNA, the CDR3 is TGTGCCAGCAGTTTAAACGGAAATGAGCAGTTCTTC.

V gene TRBV5-1 combines with J gene TRBJ1-2; D might be TRBD1 (5 bases). The V gene's germline CDR1 is SGHRS and CDR2 YFSETQ. There are 14 residues in the CDR3. Trimming stripped 3 bases from V and 3 bases from J, with 12 bases between. The CDR3 DNA sequence: TGCGCCAGCAGCTCCGCTGGGGGAGACTATGGCTACACCTTC. Translation gives CASSSAGGDYGYTF.

This clone was detected only once. The V and J genes are TRBV30 and TRBJ2-5, with TRBD2 matching over 11 bases. With V trimmed by 2 bases and J by 2 bases, 4 bases remained unmatched. Germline values: CDR1 GTSNPN, CDR2 SVGIG (reference sequence). This CDR3 is 15 amino acids long. The CDR3 here is CAWSPASGGQETQYF. CDR3 nucleotides: TGTGCCTGGAGTCCGGCTAGCGGGGGGCAAGAGACCCAGTACTTC.

V usage is TRBV6-5 and J usage is TRBJ1-3; no firm D call. The CDR3 has 15 amino acids. Germline lookup yields CDR1 MNHEY and CDR2 SVGAGI. Trimming left V 6 bases short and J 0 bases short, with 12 bases between. CDR3 coding DNA: TGTGCCAGCAGGCAACACCAAAGCTCTGGAAACACCATATATTTT. Its protein product is CASRQHQSSGNTIYF.

The rearrangement joins TRBV11-2 to TRBJ2-7; D may be TRBD2 (6 bases). Per germline, CDR1 SGHAT and CDR2 FQNNGV. The CDR3 has 13 residues. Trimming removed 7 bases at V and 7 bases at J, with 17 bases between. CDR3 region: CASNPGTAWEQYF. Written as DNA, the CDR3 is TGTGCCAGCAACCCGGGGACTGCTTGGGAGCAGTACTTC.

This clone showed up just once. The chain has TRBV16 and TRBJ2-7; weak D call: TRBD1 (5 bases). The germline CDR1 and CDR2 sequences are KGHSY and FQNENV. The CDR3 is 12 amino acids. V lost 4 bases to trimming and J lost 4 bases, with 8 bases between them. The CDR3 DNA follows: TGTGCCAGCAGCCCGACAGTGTACGAGCAGTACTTC. It encodes CASSPTVYEQYF.

Written as DNA, the CDR3 is TGCGCCAGCAGCCAAGGTGACAGGGACGTTGAAAAACTGTTTTTT. It specifies CASSQGDRDVEKLFF. The chain combines TRBV4-1 with TRBJ1-4, with TRBD1 matching over 7 bases. The CDR3 has 15 amino acids. CDR1 and CDR2 (germline): MGHRA, YSYEKL. V trimming: 1 base; J trimming: 7 bases; junction bases outside the gene matches: 6.

The chain carries TRBV3-1 (or the pseudogene TRBV3-2) and TRBJ1-1; D not resolved. Germline V CDR1 and CDR2: LGHDT, YNNKEL (reference sequence). Trimming pared 1 base from V and 5 bases from J, leaving 8 bases between. The CDR3 spans 13 residues. CDR3 bases: TGTGCCAGCAGCCAAGCCCGGAGGACTGAAGCTTTCTTT. Amino acids: CASSQARRTEAFF.

The chain is built from TRBV10-3 and TRBJ1-1; 9 nucleotides agree with TRBD1. Trimming removed 3 bases from V and 8 bases from J; junction bases left unmatched: 10. The length of the CDR3 is 15 residues. Germline-derived CDR1 and CDR2 are ENHRY and SYGVKD. The CDR3 protein is CAISDVRDRDREAFF. The CDR3 region has the DNA TGTGCCATCAGTGATGTAAGGGACAGGGATAGAGAAGCTTTCTTT.

The CDR3 spells CASSLKGGYGYTF. In DNA form, the CDR3 reads TGTGCCAGCAGCTTAAAAGGTGGCTATGGCTACACCTTC. The J gene is TRBJ1-2, the V gene TRBV7-3; no definite D call. Trimming left V 1 base short and J 4 bases short, with 7 bases between. From germline, CDR1 is SGHTA and CDR2 FQGTGA. This CDR3 has 13 residues.

The chain has TRBV18 and TRBJ1-6; D uncertain. V lost 3 bases, J lost 0 bases, and 9 bases lay in between. This CDR3 spans 16 amino acids. Germline lookup yields CDR1 KGHSH and CDR2 LQKENI. The CDR3, as DNA: TGTGCCAGCTCACCCGCCGGGAGCTCCTATAATTCACCCCTCCACTTT. Translated: CASSPAGSSYNSPLHF.

The rearrangement links TRBV6-5 to TRBJ1-1; D is unresolved. The CDR3 length is 14 residues. Germline values: CDR1 MNHEY, CDR2 SVGAGI. V was cut by 7 bases and J by 0 bases, with 12 bases left in between. This chain's CDR3 is CASKNGPMNTEAFF. The CDR3 DNA reads TGTGCCAGCAAAAATGGACCGATGAACACTGAAGCTTTCTTT.

The CDR3 loop is CASSPPGNNEKLFF. For the CDR3, the DNA is TGTGCCAGCTCACCACCAGGGAATAATGAAAAACTGTTTTTT. The V call is TRBV18, the J call TRBJ1-4; D gene ambiguous. V dropped 0 bases and J dropped 4 bases, with 6 bases sitting between them. The germline gives CDR1 KGHSH, CDR2 LQKENI. This CDR3 contains 14 residues.

The table lists this clone with a count of one. The chain couples TRBV2 to TRBJ2-5, with TRBD1 matching over 10 bases. Germline-derived CDR1 and CDR2 are SNHLY and FYNNEI. CDR3 length equals 14 residues. The V gene end was trimmed by 7 bases and the J gene end by 2 bases; junction bases not matched to a gene: 4. CDR3 in DNA: TGTGCCAGCAAAAAGGACAGGGGGCAAGAGACCCAGTACTTC. Translated, it gives CASKKDRGQETQYF.